A single TCR beta chain is shown here with its context. Antigen unknown. The CDR3 sequence is 16 residues long. V was pared by 2 bases and J by 1 base, with 3 bases of the junction left unmatched. CDR1 is SEHNR, CDR2 FQNEAQ, per germline (reference sequence). Generated by immunoSEQ multiplex PCR, the TCRdb table keeps only in-frame clones and is missing some. There are about 20,000 clones in the sample; about 79% occur only once, and 0.4% to 0.45% lies in the top ten. The source of the sample is a study of STAT5B mutations in CD4+ large granular lymphocyte leukemia. Study-level results: 8/27 top patient clones versus 2/35 control clones were TRBV06-family.

The origin of this receptor is a human donor in good health. J is TRBJ2-2 and V is TRBV7-9, with 8 bases aligning to TRBD1. Sequenced input: CD4+ T cells from blood buffy coats. The CDR3 reads CASSLRGTGNTGELFF. CDR3 DNA sequence: TGTGCCAGCAGCTTACGCGGGACAGGGAACACCGGGGAGCTGTTTTTT.